This is a list of T cell receptor beta chains from one sample in a study of T cells after yellow fever vaccination. TCRdb used MiXCR to reprocess the 5' RACE reads, holding one entry per CDR3 protein. Altogether some 300,000 distinct CDR3 sequences are present, roughly a tenth being singletons, with the ten largest covering 3% to 3.5%. The sample here was CD4+ T cells sorted from PBMCs, taken 45 days after the yellow fever booster vaccination. The receptors here all came from a man between 18 and 35 years old who received the YFV17D yellow fever vaccine. CDR3s include the opening cysteine and the closing phenylalanine or tryptophan. The order of the fields is V gene, J gene, clone size, D gene, CDR3 protein, CDR3 DNA. A D gene is named only where the DNA matches it firmly. Expanded clones are given a class, and other clones once, few, many or no size at all.

TRBV6-5	TRBJ1-1	-	-	CASRSGPRPEAFF	TGTGCCAGCAGATCCGGGCCCAGGCCTGAAGCTTTCTTT
TRBV5-1	TRBJ2-1	-	-	CASSDLGGTDNEQFF	TGCGCCAGCAGTGATTTAGGGGGAACAGACAATGAGCAGTTCTTC
TRBV5-4	TRBJ2-3	-	TRBD2	CASSLKLAGGTDTQYF	TGTGCCAGCAGCTTGAAACTAGCGGGGGGAACAGATACGCAGTATTTT
TRBV5-1	TRBJ1-5	-	-	CASSLDGSRSQPQHF	TGCGCCAGCAGCTTGGACGGGTCCAGGAGTCAGCCCCAGCATTTT
TRBV5-1	TRBJ2-1	few	-	CASSTTRTRGDEQFF	TGCGCCAGCAGCACGACGAGGACCCGTGGGGATGAGCAGTTCTTC
TRBV28	TRBJ2-1	few	-	CASSLARDNEQFF	TGTGCCAGCAGTTTAGCCAGGGACAATGAGCAGTTCTTC
TRBV4-1	TRBJ2-5	few	TRBD2	CASSQEELAGGGETQYF	TGCGCCAGCAGCCAAGAAGAACTAGCGGGGGGAGGAGAGACCCAGTACTTC
TRBV4-1	TRBJ2-3	few	TRBD2	CASSQGLYTDTQYF	TGCGCCAGCAGCCAGGGACTATACACAGATACGCAGTATTTT
TRBV30	TRBJ2-3	-	-	CAWSVGSSTDTQYF	TGTGCCTGGAGTGTAGGGAGCAGCACAGATACGCAGTATTTT
TRBV3-1	TRBJ2-2	many	-	CASSHWGPGELFF	TGTGCCAGCAGCCACTGGGGCCCCGGGGAGCTGTTTTTT
TRBV5-4	TRBJ1-1	-	TRBD1	CASSRPGTAILNTEAFF	TGTGCCAGCAGCCGGCCCGGGACAGCCATACTGAACACTGAAGCTTTCTTT
TRBV11-1	TRBJ1-1	-	-	CASSSSGLEGDTEAFF	TGTGCCAGCAGCTCATCAGGGCTTGAGGGGGACACTGAAGCTTTCTTT
TRBV19	TRBJ1-2	-	-	CASSAETRSYGYTF	TGTGCCAGTAGTGCCGAGACCAGGAGCTATGGCTACACCTTC
TRBV7-9	TRBJ2-3	few	TRBD1	CASSDQEGTGSNTDTQYF	TGTGCCAGCAGCGACCAGGAAGGGACAGGATCGAACACAGATACGCAGTATTTT
TRBV6-2/TRBV6-3	TRBJ1-1	-	-	CASSYPEGGAGNTEAFF	TGTGCCAGCAGTTACCCCGAGGGGGGCGCCGGGAACACTGAAGCTTTCTTT
TRBV20-1	TRBJ1-5	-	-	CSATQGVGNGNQPQHF	TGCAGTGCAACCCAAGGGGTAGGGAATGGAAATCAGCCCCAGCATTTT
TRBV7-9	TRBJ2-3	many	TRBD1	CASSTTTGADTQYF	TGTGCCAGCAGCACCACGACAGGGGCAGATACGCAGTATTTT
TRBV12-3/TRBV12-4	TRBJ2-1	-	-	CASSPPGVIYNEQFF	TGTGCCAGCAGCCCGCCAGGGGTCATCTACAATGAGCAGTTCTTC
TRBV4-1	TRBJ1-2	few	-	CASSQDGFGGAQGYTF	TGCGCCAGCAGCCAAGACGGATTTGGGGGGGCGCAAGGCTACACCTTC
TRBV7-3	TRBJ1-1	-	-	CASSLGGGLTEAFF	TGTGCCAGCAGCTTGGGCGGGGGATTGACTGAAGCTTTCTTT
TRBV5-1	TRBJ2-1	many	TRBD2	CASSLLAGGFEQFF	TGCGCCAGCAGCTTACTAGCGGGGGGGTTTGAGCAGTTCTTC
TRBV6-1	TRBJ2-7	few	TRBD2	CAKTILAGAYEQYF	TGTGCCAAGACAATACTAGCGGGGGCCTACGAGCAGTACTTC
TRBV11-2	TRBJ1-6	-	-	CASSMGSGVGSPLHF	TGTGCCAGCAGCATGGGGTCTGGGGTAGGTTCACCCCTCCACTTT
TRBV25-1	TRBJ2-5	few	-	CASRGLNSETQYF	TGTGCCAGCAGAGGACTCAATTCGGAGACCCAGTACTTC
TRBV18	TRBJ1-4	few	-	CASSTGGSNEKLFF	TGTGCCAGCTCAACCGGAGGGTCTAATGAAAAACTGTTTTTT
TRBV4-1	TRBJ1-3	-	-	CASSQGAQSSGNTIYF	TGCGCCAGCAGCCAAGGCGCGCAGAGCTCTGGAAACACCATATATTTT
TRBV4-2	TRBJ2-2	many	-	CASSQDPGPARELFF	TGTGCCAGCAGCCAAGATCCCGGGCCGGCTCGGGAGCTGTTTTTT
TRBV10-3	TRBJ2-1	-	-	CAISERRDEQFF	TGTGCCATCAGTGAGCGTAGAGATGAGCAGTTCTTC
TRBV6-6	TRBJ1-1	-	-	CASSYDETGPGDPEAFF	TGTGCCAGCAGTTACGACGAGACAGGCCCTGGTGATCCTGAAGCTTTCTTT
TRBV7-2	TRBJ2-3	-	TRBD1	CASSRTGGYTDTQYF	TGTGCCAGCAGCCGGACAGGGGGATACACAGATACGCAGTATTTT
TRBV2	TRBJ2-3	few	TRBD1	CASSNSQGGGTDTQYF	TGTGCCAGCAGTAACTCACAGGGGGGCGGGACAGATACGCAGTATTTT
TRBV7-2	TRBJ2-3	many	TRBD2	CASSAGTSRTDTQYF	TGTGCCAGCAGCGCCGGGACTAGTCGCACAGATACGCAGTATTTT
TRBV18	TRBJ2-5	once	-	CASSPPGSWETQYF	TGTGCCAGCTCACCACCGGGGTCTTGGGAGACCCAGTACTTC
TRBV5-6	TRBJ2-2	few	-	CASSHSRDGHNTGELFF	TGTGCCAGCAGCCATTCGCGGGACGGCCATAACACCGGGGAGCTGTTTTTT
TRBV25-1	TRBJ1-6	few	-	CASSAFYMNSPLHF	TGTGCCAGCAGTGCCTTTTACATGAACTCACCCCTCCACTTT
TRBV5-1	TRBJ2-5	few	-	CASSAAGPQETQYF	TGCGCCAGCAGCGCCGCGGGGCCCCAAGAGACCCAGTACTTC
TRBV7-9	TRBJ1-3	few	TRBD1	CASSNPGQGTSSGNTIYF	TGTGCCAGCAGCAATCCGGGACAGGGGACTAGCTCTGGAAACACCATATATTTT
TRBV5-1	TRBJ2-7	many	-	CASSLGPASSYEQYF	TGCGCCAGCAGCTTAGGACCGGCAAGCTCCTACGAGCAGTACTTC
TRBV6-2/TRBV6-3	TRBJ2-6	few	-	CASIPLAPKVPMGGGDGANVLTF	TGTGCCAGCATACCACTCGCCCCCAAGGTCCCAATGGGCGGCGGGGATGGGGCCAACGTCCTGACTTTC
TRBV27	TRBJ1-5	many	-	CASSLTGTESSQPQHF	TGTGCCAGCAGCCTAACCGGGACCGAGTCGTCTCAGCCCCAGCATTTT
TRBV6-6	TRBJ2-1	-	-	CASTPPGNSYNEQFF	TGTGCCAGCACCCCACCCGGGAACTCCTACAATGAGCAGTTCTTC
TRBV28	TRBJ2-4	-	-	CASSLGLAKNIQYF	TGTGCCAGCAGTTTGGGGCTAGCCAAAAACATTCAGTACTTC